A selection of T cell receptor beta chains follows, all from one sample in a study of identical twins. TCRdb re-called the 5' RACE reads with MiXCR, one entry per CDR3 protein. The data show about 550,000 distinct CDR3 sequences, about 20% seen once. The same data also contributed to another study, on yellow fever vaccine responses in identical twins.

Sequences were obtained from CD4+ T cells sorted from blood. Receptors were obtained from a woman aged 18-35 years in good health. Each CDR3 is given with its conserved first and last residue. Fields, in order: CDR3 length, V gene, CDR3 protein.

14	TRBV20-1	CSAEREGRDNEQFF
16	TRBV28	CASSQASSSYNSPLHF
12	TRBV5-1	CASSSGRKTQYF
14	TRBV12-3/TRBV12-4	CASRLTEFSYGYTF
14	TRBV12-3/TRBV12-4	CATKPGTTTGELFF
15	TRBV6-5	CASSSEGTGRTEAFF
14	TRBV11-2	CASSLFAGNNEQFF
15	TRBV23-1	CASSQTRQGGDIQYF
16	TRBV6-1	CASSPRDRAQKEKLFF
15	TRBV5-1	CASSLAGGRSDGYTF
13	TRBV7-3	CASSRQGQETQYF
13	TRBV12-3/TRBV12-4	CASSLGGLGEQFF
16	TRBV4-1	CASSQPGTTSNYGYTF
14	TRBV20-1	CSAREGGSGNTIYF
15	TRBV20-1	CSATRGSGSGVTQYF
13	TRBV4-1	CASSQGVGYEQYF
14	TRBV20-1	CSASDPQGHQPQHF
19	TRBV5-6	CASSSPGLAGESRTDTQYF
16	TRBV10-3	CAISESTGGRTGELFF
14	TRBV12-3/TRBV12-4	CASSFWTGDSPLHF
16	TRBV27	CASSLGPSGPYNEQFF
13	TRBV9	CASSVVNGVEAFF
16	TRBV12-3/TRBV12-4	CASRQGGAGGTDTQYF
14	TRBV29-1	CSVDPLRGGETQYF
12	TRBV12-3/TRBV12-4	CASSFPGTEAFF
15	TRBV3-1	CASSHLLAGQGEQFF
15	TRBV10-3	CAISDPVGRGDTQYF
17	TRBV12-3/TRBV12-4	CASSSGQLGSGANVLTF
17	TRBV4-2	CASSQDLRGQANYGYTF
15	TRBV27	CASSLRGTSTDTQYF
15	TRBV6-5	CASSYSNRGDSPLHF
18	TRBV15	CATSRDLGGTAENQPQHF
16	TRBV5-1	CASSLALAATGDTQYF
16	TRBV6-1	CASTPGTSGRSETQYF
14	TRBV7-9	CASSLALGVYGYTF
12	TRBV10-2	CASSATDLGAFF
15	TRBV2	CASKELRGGNTEAFF
18	TRBV7-3	CASSLTETSGRIAGELFF
14	TRBV20-1	CSASNRDPGETQYF
16	TRBV20-1	CSARDNQRERLNEQFF
15	TRBV20-1	CSARDWAGATDTQYF
15	TRBV6-5	CASSYSTATNEKLFF
17	TRBV6-1	CASTPSGRPRGADTQYF
15	TRBV5-1	CASGLAGWKQETQYF
15	TRBV12-3/TRBV12-4	CASREQGGYNYGYTF
15	TRBV29-1	CSVGVAGINTGELFF
16	TRBV11-2	CASSSEGLARMETQYF
15	TRBV12-3/TRBV12-4	CASSTWDNWNTEAFF
13	TRBV12-3/TRBV12-4	CASSWLGGGEQYF
14	TRBV5-1	CASSFGTSNEKLFF
15	TRBV12-3/TRBV12-4	CASSFGGTSNQPQHF
19	TRBV4-1	CASSQDRGTSLSGANVLTF
12	TRBV20-1	CSAREYQETQYF
15	TRBV10-3	CAISEAGGNTGELFF
17	TRBV25-1	CASSELSSGSAEETQYF
16	TRBV7-7	CASSLETSGSSGELFF
16	TRBV5-1	CASSLGFSGGADEQFF
14	TRBV5-5	CASSFVDRGTEAFF
16	TRBV7-9	CASSPGTGGTNYGYTF